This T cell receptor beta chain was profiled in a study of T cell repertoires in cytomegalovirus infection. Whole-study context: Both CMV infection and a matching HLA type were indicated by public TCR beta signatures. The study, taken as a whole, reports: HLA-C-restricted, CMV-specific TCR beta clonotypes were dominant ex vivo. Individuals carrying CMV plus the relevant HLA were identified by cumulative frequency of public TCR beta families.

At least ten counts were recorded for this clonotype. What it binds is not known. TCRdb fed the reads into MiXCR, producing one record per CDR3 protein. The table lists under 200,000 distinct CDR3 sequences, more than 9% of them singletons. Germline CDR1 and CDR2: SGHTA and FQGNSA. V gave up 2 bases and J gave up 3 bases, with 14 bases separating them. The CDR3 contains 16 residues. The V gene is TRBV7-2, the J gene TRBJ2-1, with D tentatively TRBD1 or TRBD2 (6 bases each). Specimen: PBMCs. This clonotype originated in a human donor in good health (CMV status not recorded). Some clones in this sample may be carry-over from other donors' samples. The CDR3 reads CASSLTGALLYNEQFF. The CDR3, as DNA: TGTGCCAGCAGCTTAACGGGGGCCTTACTCTACAATGAGCAGTTCTTC.